Listed here is a single T cell receptor beta chain. This specimen comes from a study of blood T cell repertoires in COVID-19. Overall study: The cDNA or gDNA used as material had been derived from T cells, B-cell-depleted T cells, or PBMCs.

Original handling: Estimation of nucleated cell counts was performed using reference gene primer amplification. The assay was immunoSEQ multiplex PCR, and TCRdb's table has in-frame clones only and misses some. V and J calls and clone size follow that table, whereas D and trimming were derived from the DNA. The profile shows about 160,000 clones, roughly 89% of them singletons. Germline values: CDR1 MNHEY, CDR2 SVGAGI. The length of the CDR3 is 15 residues. V lost 6 bases and J lost 2, with 14 bases in between. V gene TRBV6-5 combines with J gene TRBJ2-1; possible D gene TRBD1, 6 bases. The sample was peripheral blood. This TCR derives from a woman aged 70-85 years with COVID-19, enrolled during active disease. The CDR3 protein is CASRTGTLAYNEQFF. For the CDR3, the DNA is TGTGCCAGCAGAACCGGGACACTAGCCTACAATGAGCAGTTCTTC.